This TCR beta chain was sequenced in a study of type 1 and type 2 diabetes patients (dated by TCRdb to between 2015 and 2016). About the investigation overall: Recruited in China, the cohort was made up of nine type 1 diabetes patients, a few type 2 diabetes patients and about 6 nondiabetic controls. Across the study, CD4+ and CD8+ T cells were positively selected from PBMCs by means of CD4 or CD8 MicroBeads on MACS columns. A total of more than 15 million paired-end reads were generated across the whole study. The study profiled TCRbeta repertoires by high-throughput sequencing to compare type 1 diabetes, type 2 diabetes and nondiabetic individuals. For the type 1 diabetes patients, the type 2 diabetes patients acted as a disease comparison group. Comparing approximately 19-cycle and roughly 25-cycle amplification showed similar V gene usage, suggesting similar primer efficiencies and random PCR bias. Sequencing of the TCRbeta libraries was paired-end and was performed on Illumina HiSeq 2000 or MiSeq instruments. The paper's findings and limits, for the study overall: In both CD4+ and CD8+ T cells, type 2 diabetes repertoires were highly diverse and significantly more diverse than type 1 diabetes repertoires. Because only a limited number of T2D and control samples were sequenced, some T1D-only HECs might also appear in more T2D or control samples. Only a few highly-expanded CD4+ clones (median one) were found in type 2 diabetes patients, and these clones made up a median roughly 4% of reads. The study groups were not matched for age and gender, which could bias interpretation. Type 2 diabetes and control samples had highly correlated V and J gene usage patterns, with an average between-sample correlation of approximately 0.97.

Every diabetic patient fulfilled standard classification criteria for type 1 or type 2 diabetes, and glucose and C-peptide were measured using WHO-recommended methods. Exclusion applied to any donor with other autoimmune diseases or infections within the previous four weeks. About 10 milliliters of peripheral blood were drawn from each participant. LymphoPrep density separation was used to isolate PBMCs. On this clonotype itself: Which antigen it targets is not known. Base qualities are not at hand, and no much larger clone is one base apart.

For sequencing, an Illumina MiSeq was employed. TCRbeta CDR3 amplification used genomic DNA from the sorted T cell subsets as template. The TCRbeta CDR3 region was amplified by multiplex PCR with 30 forward and 13 reverse primers. PCR products were purified with AMPure XP beads, then indices and adaptors were added in a second roughly 25-cycle PCR. Before sequencing, the QIAquick Gel Extraction Kit was used to gel-purify the libraries. Turning to the authors' computational methods: Paired-end reads were merged using FLASH and were aligned with IgBLAST to IMGT V, D and J germline references. After reads whose alignment identity to germline references fell below 70% were discarded, roughly 10,000,000 reads remained study-wide. Following IMGT definitions, CDR3 boundaries, reading frame and productivity were assigned. Highly-expanded clones were defined as clones at or above 1% of reads, and diversity was measured by normalized Shannon entropy. Unpaired two-tailed t-tests were used to test for differences in Shannon entropy between groups. TCRdb cleaned the public reads at Q25 with fastp, built clones with MiXCR and kept in-frame beta chains. Rows are unified per CDR3 protein, each entry keeping the most common DNA and genes. These V and J calls derive from TCRdb rather than the authors' analysis. The sample table lists 250,000 or so distinct CDR3 sequences, roughly 48% of them with a count of one. The ten biggest clones cover approximately 15% of the sample.

Between the V and J ends, shortened by 8 bases and 1 base respectively, the junction contains 8 bases. The CDR3 starts with the cysteine, ends with the phenylalanine, and has 12 residues. CDR3 DNA is the only sequence kept; it has 36 bases, read in frame from the first base. The germline V gene (reference sequence) gives CDR1 as LNHDA and CDR2 as SQIVND. The receptor was derived from a man in his late teens or twenties with type 2 diabetes. Sequencing input: peripheral blood mononuclear cells (PBMCs). The sequence links TRBV19 to TRBJ1-1, with the D gene not confidently named. The DNA sequence is TGTGCCAGTTTAGGAGGGAACACTGAAGCTTTCTTT. Translated, it reads CASLGGNTEAFF.